The present entry profiles one T cell receptor (beta chain) with its context. Evenly divided among several immunoSEQ plates was the genomic DNA of each subset. As originally analysed: Junction-only sequences without quality scores came from ImmunoSEQ, so filtering differed. TCRdb's table, derived via immunoSEQ multiplex PCR, lists solely in-frame clones and lacks some. That table is the source of V, J and clone size, and D and trimming were worked out from the DNA. Here the sample spans fewer than 1.8 million clones, 98% to 99% being singletons. This sample was included in a study of shared clonotypes between healthy human individuals. Study summary: Two women and a few men aged 18 to 49 served as donors.

Each sample came from a Caucasian adult donor living in Nashville, Tennessee. V was pared by 1 base and J by 0 bases, with 21 bases between. Germline values: CDR1 SGHTA, CDR2 FQGNSA. The CDR3 extends over 19 amino acids. The chain is built from TRBV7-2 and TRBJ1-1; TRBD1 is a possible D gene (6 bases). The sequenced sample consisted of naive CD4+ T cells sorted from blood. The subset is: CD45RA+ positively selected. This clonotype was sampled from a man in his thirties or forties in good health. As DNA, the CDR3 is TGTGCCAGCAGCTTAGTAGACAAAGGGGGACTGATGATGAACACTGAAGCTTTCTTT. This gives the protein CASSLVDKGGLMMNTEAFF.